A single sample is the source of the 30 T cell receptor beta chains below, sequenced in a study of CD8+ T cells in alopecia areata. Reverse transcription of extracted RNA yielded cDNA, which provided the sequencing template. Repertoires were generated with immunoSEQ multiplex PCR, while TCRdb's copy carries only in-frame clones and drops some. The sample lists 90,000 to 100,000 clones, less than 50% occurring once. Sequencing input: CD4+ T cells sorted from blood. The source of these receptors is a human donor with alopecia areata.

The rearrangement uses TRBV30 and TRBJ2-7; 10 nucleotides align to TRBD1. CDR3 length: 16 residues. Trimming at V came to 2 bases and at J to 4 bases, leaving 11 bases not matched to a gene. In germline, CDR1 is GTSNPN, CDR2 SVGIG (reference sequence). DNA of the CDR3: TGTGCCTGGAGTCCCAAGCCCGGGACAGGGGATTACGAGCAGTACTTC. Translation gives CAWSPKPGTGDYEQYF.

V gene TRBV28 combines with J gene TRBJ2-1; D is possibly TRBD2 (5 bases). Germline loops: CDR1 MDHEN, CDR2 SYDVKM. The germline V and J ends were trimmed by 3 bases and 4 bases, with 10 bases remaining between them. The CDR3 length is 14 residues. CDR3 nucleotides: TGTGCCAGCAGTTTCCTAGCTGGGTACAATGAGCAGTTCTTC. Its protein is CASSFLAGYNEQFF.

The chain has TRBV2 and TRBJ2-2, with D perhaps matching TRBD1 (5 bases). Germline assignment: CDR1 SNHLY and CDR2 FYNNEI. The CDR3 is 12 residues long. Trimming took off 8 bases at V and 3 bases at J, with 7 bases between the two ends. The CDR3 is CASSGYTGELFF. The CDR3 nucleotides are TGTGCCAGCTCAGGGTACACCGGGGAGCTGTTTTTT.

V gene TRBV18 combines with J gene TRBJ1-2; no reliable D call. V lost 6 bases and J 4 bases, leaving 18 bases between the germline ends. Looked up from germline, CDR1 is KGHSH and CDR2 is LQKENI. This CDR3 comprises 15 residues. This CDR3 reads CASSSSSGGSYGYTF. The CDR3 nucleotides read TGTGCCAGCTCCTCGTCATCGGGAGGAAGCTATGGCTACACCTTC.

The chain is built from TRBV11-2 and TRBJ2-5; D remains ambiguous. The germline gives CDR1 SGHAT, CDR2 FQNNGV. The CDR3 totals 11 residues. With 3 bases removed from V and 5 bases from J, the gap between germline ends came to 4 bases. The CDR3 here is CASSLTETQYF. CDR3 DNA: TGTGCCAGCAGCTTGACGGAGACCCAGTACTTC.

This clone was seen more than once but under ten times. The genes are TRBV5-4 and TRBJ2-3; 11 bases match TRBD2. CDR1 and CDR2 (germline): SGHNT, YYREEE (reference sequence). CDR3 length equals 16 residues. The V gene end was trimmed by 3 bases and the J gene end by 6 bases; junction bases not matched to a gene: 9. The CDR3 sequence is CASSSLAGGIGDTQYF. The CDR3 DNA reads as TGTGCCAGCAGCTCCCTAGCGGGGGGCATCGGGGATACGCAGTATTTT.

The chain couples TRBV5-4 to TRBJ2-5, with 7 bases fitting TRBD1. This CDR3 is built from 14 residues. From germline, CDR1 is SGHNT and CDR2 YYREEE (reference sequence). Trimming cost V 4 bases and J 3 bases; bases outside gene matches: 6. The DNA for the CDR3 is TGTGCCAGCAGCCAGAGCGACAGGGAAGAGACCCAGTACTTC. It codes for CASSQSDREETQYF.

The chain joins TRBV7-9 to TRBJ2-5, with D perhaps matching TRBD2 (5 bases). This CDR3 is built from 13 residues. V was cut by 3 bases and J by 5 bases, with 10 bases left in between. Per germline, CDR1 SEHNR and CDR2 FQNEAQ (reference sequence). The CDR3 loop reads CASSFGERETQYF. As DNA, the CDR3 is TGTGCCAGCAGCTTCGGGGAACGGGAGACCCAGTACTTC.

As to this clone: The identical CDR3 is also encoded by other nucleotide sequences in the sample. The CDR3: CASSISTDTQYF. The CDR3 DNA is TGTGCCAGTAGTATCAGCACAGATACGCAGTATTTT. The chain links TRBV19 to TRBJ2-3; D gene ambiguous. Looked up from germline, CDR1 is LNHDA and CDR2 is SQIVND (reference sequence). The CDR3 spans 12 residues. V was cut by 3 bases and J by 0 bases, with 1 base left in between.

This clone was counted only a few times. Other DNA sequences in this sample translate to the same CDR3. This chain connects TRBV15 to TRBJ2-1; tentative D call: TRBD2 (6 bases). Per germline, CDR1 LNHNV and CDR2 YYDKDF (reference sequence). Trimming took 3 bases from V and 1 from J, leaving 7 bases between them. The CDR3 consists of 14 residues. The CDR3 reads CATSRGTSYNEQFF. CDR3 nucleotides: TGTGCCACCAGCAGGGGGACTTCCTACAATGAGCAGTTCTTC.

In nucleotides, the CDR3 is TGTGCCAGCAGCTTAATAGGGTATGAGCAGTTCTTC. It is translated as CASSLIGYEQFF. The chain has TRBV7-9 and TRBJ2-1; D unresolved. Germline-derived CDR1 and CDR2 are SEHNR and FQNEAQ (reference sequence). V was cut by 2 bases and J by 8 bases, with 7 bases left in between. The CDR3 is 12 amino acids.

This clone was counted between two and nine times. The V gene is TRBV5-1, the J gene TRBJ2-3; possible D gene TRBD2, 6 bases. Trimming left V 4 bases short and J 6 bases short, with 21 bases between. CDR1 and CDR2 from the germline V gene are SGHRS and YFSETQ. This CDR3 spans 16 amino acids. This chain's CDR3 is CASSNPLASPGDTQYF. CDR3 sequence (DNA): TGCGCCAGCAGCAATCCACTAGCCTCCCCGGGGGATACGCAGTATTTT.

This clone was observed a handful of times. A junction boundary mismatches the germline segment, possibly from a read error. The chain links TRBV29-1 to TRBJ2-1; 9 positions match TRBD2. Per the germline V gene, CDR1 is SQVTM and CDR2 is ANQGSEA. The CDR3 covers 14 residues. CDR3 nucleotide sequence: TGCAGCGCTGAAATAGCGGGAGCTTACAATGAGCAGTTCTTC. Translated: CSAEIAGAYNEQFF.

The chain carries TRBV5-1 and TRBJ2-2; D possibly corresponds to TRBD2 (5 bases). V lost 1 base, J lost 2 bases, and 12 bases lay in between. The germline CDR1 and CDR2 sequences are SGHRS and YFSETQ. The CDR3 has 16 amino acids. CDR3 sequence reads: CASSLFSTGNTGELFF. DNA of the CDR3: TGCGCCAGCAGCTTGTTTTCGACGGGAAACACCGGGGAGCTGTTTTTT.

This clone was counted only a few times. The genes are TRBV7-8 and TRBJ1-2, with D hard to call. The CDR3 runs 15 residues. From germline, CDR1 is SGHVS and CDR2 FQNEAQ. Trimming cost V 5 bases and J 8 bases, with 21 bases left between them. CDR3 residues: CASSTQTDAPSGYTF. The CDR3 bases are TGTGCCAGCAGCACCCAGACTGACGCACCCTCGGGCTACACCTTC.

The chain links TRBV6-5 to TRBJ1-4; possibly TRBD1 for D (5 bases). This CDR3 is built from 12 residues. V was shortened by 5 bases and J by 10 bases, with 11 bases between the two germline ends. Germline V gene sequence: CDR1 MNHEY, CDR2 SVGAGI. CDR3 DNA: TGTGCCAGCAGTGGGACCTTCGGAAAACTGTTTTTT. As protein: CASSGTFGKLFF.

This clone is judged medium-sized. Here the CDR3 DNA reads TGTGCCAGTAGTTCCGGGACAGGATTCCAGCCCCAGCATTTT. Its translation: CASSSGTGFQPQHF. The chain uses TRBV19 and TRBJ1-5, with 8 bases fitting TRBD1. V dropped 5 bases and J dropped 7; count of bases not matched to a gene: 7. The CDR3 has 14 amino acids. Germline loops: CDR1 LNHDA, CDR2 SQIVND (reference sequence).

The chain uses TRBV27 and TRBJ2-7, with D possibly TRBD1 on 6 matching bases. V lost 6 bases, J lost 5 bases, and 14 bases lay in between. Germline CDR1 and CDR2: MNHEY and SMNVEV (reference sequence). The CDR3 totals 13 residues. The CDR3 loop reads CASRRQAENEQYF. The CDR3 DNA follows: TGTGCCAGCAGAAGACAGGCGGAGAACGAGCAGTACTTC.

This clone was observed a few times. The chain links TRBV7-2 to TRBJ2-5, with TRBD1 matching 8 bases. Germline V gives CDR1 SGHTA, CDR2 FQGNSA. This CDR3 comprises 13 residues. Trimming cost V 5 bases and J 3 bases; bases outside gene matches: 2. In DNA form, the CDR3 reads TGTGCCAGCAGCACGGACAGGGAAGAGACCCAGTACTTC. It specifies CASSTDREETQYF.

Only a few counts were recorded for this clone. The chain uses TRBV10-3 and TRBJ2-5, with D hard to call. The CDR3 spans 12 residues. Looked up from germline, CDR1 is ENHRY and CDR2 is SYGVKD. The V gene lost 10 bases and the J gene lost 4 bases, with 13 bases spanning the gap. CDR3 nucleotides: TGTGCCACCAGAGGCACCGGAGAGACCCAGTACTTC. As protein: CATRGTGETQYF.

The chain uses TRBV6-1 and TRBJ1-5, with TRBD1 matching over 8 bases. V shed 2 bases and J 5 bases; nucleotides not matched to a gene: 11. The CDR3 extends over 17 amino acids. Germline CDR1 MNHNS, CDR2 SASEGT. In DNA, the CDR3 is TGTGCCAGCAGTGAACAGGGACAGGCAGTTTTTGATCAGCCCCAGCATTTT. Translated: CASSEQGQAVFDQPQHF.

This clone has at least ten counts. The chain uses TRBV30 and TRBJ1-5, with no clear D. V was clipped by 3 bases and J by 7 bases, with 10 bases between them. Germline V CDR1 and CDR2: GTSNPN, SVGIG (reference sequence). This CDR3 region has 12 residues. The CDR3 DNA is TGTGCCTGGAGAAAAGAAGGACAGCCCCAGCATTTT. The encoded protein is CAWRKEGQPQHF.

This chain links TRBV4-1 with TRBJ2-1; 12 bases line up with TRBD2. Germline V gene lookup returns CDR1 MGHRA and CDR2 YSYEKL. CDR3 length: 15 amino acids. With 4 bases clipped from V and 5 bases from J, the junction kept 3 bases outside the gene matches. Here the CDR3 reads CASSPGLAGNNEQFF. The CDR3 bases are TGCGCCAGCAGCCCAGGACTAGCGGGGAACAATGAGCAGTTCTTC.

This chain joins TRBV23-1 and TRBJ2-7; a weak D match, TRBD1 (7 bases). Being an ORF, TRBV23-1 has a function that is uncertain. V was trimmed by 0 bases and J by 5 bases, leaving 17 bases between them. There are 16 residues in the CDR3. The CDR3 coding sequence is TGCGCCAGCAGTCAATCGGGGACAGACAGACTAGACGAGCAGTACTTC. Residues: CASSQSGTDRLDEQYF.

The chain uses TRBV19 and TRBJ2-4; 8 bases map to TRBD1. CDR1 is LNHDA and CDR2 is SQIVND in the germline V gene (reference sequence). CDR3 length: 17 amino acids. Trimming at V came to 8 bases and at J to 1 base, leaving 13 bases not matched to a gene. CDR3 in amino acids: CASSQGAPGLAKNIQYF. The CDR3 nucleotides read TGTGCCAGTTCCCAGGGGGCGCCCGGCTTGGCCAAAAACATTCAGTACTTC.

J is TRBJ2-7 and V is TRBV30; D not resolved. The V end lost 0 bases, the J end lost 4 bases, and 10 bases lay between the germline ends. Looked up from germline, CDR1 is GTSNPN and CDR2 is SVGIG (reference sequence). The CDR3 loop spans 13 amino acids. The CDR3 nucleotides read TGTGCCTGGAGTGTAACGCCCCGATACGAGCAGTACTTC. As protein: CAWSVTPRYEQYF.

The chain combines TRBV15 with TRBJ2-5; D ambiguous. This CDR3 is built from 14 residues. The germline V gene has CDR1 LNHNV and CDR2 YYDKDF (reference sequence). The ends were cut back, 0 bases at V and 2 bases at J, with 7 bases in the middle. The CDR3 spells CATSRDMRQETQYF. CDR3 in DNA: TGTGCCACCAGCAGAGATATGAGACAAGAGACCCAGTACTTC.

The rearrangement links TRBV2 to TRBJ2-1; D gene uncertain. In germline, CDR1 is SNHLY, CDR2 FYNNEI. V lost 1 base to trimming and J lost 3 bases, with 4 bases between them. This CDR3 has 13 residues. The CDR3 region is CASSEGDYNEQFF. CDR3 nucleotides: TGTGCCAGCAGTGAAGGGGACTACAATGAGCAGTTCTTC.

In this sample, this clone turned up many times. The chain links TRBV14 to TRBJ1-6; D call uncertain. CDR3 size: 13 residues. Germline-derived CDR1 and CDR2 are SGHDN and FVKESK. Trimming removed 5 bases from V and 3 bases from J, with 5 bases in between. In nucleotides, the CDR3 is TGTGCCAGCAGCAGGGACTATAATTCACCCCTCCACTTT. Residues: CASSRDYNSPLHF.

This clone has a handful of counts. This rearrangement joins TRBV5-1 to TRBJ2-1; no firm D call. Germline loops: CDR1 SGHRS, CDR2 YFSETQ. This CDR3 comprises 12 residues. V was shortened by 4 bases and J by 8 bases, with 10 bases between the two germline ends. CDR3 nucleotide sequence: TGCGCCAGCAGCCTGGAGTTAGATGAGCAGTTCTTC. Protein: CASSLELDEQFF.